The source of this T cell receptor beta chain is a study of blood T cell repertoires in COVID-19. As for the study in general: Samples taken during acute and convalescent COVID-19 were collected in the United States, Italy and Spain. In each case, the material was cDNA or gDNA derived from T cells, B-cell-depleted T cells, or PBMCs.

Using immunoSEQ multiplex PCR, the repertoire was profiled, and TCRdb retains in-frame clones only, with some absent. The sample contains 50,000 to 75,000 clones, approximately 80% of which appear only once. CDR1 and CDR2 (germline): MNHEY, SVGAGI. V dropped 6 bases and J dropped 2 bases, with 15 bases sitting between them. This CDR3 has 15 residues. This TCR derives from a man aged 60-69 years with acute or convalescent COVID-19. The V call is TRBV6-5, the J call TRBJ2-3, with D perhaps TRBD2 (6 bases). The sample taken for sequencing was peripheral blood. DNA for the CDR3: TGTGCCAGCAGGAAGGCTAGCGTCTACACAGATACGCAGTATTTT. Protein: CASRKASVYTDTQYF.